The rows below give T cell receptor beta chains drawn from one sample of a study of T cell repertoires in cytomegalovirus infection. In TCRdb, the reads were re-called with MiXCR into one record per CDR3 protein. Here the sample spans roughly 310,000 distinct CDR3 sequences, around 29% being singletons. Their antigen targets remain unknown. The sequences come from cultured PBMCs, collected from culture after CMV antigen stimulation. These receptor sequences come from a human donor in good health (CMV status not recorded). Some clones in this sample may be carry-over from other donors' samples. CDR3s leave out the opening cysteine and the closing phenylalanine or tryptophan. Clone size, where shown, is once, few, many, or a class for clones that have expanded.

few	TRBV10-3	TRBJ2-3	AISETSGDTY
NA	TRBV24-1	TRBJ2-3	ATSSRTSGRGDTQY
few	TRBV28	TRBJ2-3	AIGRTGGTDTQY
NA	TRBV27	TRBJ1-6	ASMEGTYNSPLH
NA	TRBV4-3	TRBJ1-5	ASSQPDRVGQPQH
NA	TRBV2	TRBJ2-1	ASSPTSGSSYNEQF
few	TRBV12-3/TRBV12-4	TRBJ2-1	ASSLDSGLVANEQF
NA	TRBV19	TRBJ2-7	ASSIRAGETYEQY
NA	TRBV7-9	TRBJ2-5	ASSPESGETQY
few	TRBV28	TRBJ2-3	ASSFFSLMADTQY
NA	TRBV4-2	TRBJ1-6	ASSQDNSPLH
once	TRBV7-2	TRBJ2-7	ASSPGQGMSQY
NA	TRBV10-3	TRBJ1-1	AIRQTRTGDDTEAF
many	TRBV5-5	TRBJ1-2	ASSLEVQIYGYT
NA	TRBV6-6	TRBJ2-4	ASSYAGGGQNIQY
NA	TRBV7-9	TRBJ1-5	ASSLNGGPQH
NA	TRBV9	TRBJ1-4	ARGRDRLNEKLF
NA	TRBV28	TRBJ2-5	ASRGRVAGVSQETQY
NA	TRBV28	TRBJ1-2	ATTYSGTVYGYT
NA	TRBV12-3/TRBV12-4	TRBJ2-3	ASSRDRPSTDTQY
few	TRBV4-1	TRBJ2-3	ASSQYRGSSDTQY
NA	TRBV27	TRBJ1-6	ASSLSAWQGYNSPLH
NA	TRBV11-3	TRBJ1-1	ASSLGVGTEAF
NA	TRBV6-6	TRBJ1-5	ASSDRGLSNQPQH
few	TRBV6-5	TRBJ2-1	ASSYSTSGTLNEQF
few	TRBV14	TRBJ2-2	ASSQGSGELF
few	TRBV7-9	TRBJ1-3	ASTLLTWDEAGNTIY
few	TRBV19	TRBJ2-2	ASSGQNTGELF
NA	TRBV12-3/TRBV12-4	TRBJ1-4	ASSPRGGRFGEKLF
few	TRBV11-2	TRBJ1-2	ASSAQGRYGYT
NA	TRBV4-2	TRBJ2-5	ASSQDRAASGRETQY
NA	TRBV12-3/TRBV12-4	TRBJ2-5	ASSFVGSEETQY
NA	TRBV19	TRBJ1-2	ASSKRGSGYT
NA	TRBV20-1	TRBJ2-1	SARDTAGGYNEQF
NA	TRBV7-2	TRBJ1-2	ASSPGLILGGYT
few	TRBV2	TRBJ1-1	ASNTDGEAF
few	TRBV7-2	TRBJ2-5	ASSPRLAGGEETQY
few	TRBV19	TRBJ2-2	ASSRTRDTLTGELF
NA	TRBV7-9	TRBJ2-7	ASSDRDSVYEQY
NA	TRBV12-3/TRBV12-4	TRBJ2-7	ASSRLAGDRRRSYEQY
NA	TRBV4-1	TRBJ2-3	ASSQAVAGAFTDTQY
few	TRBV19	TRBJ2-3	ASSGGQVRWY
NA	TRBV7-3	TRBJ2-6	ASSLTNSGANVLT
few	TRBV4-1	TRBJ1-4	ASSQPRQGFNEKLF
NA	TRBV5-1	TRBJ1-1	ASSLGAVLNTEAF
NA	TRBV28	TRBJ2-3	ASKPAGGGGTDTQY
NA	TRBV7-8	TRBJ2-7	ASSWGSVVGQY
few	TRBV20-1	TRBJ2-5	SAVEQETQY
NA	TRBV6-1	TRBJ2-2	ASIGRDKGDRELF
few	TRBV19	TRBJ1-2	ASTPDRGRFSYGYT
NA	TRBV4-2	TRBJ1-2	ASSPQGAYGYT
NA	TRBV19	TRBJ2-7	ASSPDNRAPYEQY
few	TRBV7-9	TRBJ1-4	ASSQQGEKLF
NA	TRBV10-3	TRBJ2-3	ATGLGEDTQY
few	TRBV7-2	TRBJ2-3	ASSLNSMVGTDTQY
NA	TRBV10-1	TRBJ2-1	ASSEPGTTSYNEQF
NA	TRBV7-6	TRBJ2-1	ASTRGGGSSYNEQF